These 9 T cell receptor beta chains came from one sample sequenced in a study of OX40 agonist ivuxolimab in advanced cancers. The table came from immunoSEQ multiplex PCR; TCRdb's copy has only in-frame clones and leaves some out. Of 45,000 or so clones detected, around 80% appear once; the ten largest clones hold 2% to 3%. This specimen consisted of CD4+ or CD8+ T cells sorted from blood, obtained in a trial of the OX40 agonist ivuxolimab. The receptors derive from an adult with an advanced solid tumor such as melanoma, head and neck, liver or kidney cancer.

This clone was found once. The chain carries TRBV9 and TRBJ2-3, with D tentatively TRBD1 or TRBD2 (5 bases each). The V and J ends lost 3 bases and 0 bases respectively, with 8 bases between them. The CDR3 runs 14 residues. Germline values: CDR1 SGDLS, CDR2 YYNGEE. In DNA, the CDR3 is TGTGCCAGCAGCGATGGGGACAGCACAGATACGCAGTATTTT. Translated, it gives CASSDGDSTDTQYF.

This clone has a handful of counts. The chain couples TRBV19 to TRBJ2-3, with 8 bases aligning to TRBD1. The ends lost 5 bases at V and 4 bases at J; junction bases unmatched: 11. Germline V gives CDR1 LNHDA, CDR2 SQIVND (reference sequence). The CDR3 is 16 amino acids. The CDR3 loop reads CASSASPGGWADTQYF. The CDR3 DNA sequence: TGTGCCAGTAGTGCATCACCAGGGGGCTGGGCAGATACGCAGTATTTT. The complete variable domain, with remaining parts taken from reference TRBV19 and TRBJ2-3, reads DGGITQSPKYLFRKEGQNVTLSCEQNLNHDAMYWYRQDPGQGLRLIYYSQIVNDFQKGDIAEGYSVSREKKESFPLTVTSAQKNPTAFYLCASSASPGGWADTQYFGPGTRLTVL.

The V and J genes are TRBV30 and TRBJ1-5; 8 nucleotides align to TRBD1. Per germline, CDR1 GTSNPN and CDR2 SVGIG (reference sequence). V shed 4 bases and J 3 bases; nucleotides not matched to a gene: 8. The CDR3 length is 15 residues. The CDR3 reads CAWKISDRDNQPQHF. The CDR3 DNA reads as TGTGCCTGGAAGATTTCGGACAGGGACAATCAGCCCCAGCATTTT.

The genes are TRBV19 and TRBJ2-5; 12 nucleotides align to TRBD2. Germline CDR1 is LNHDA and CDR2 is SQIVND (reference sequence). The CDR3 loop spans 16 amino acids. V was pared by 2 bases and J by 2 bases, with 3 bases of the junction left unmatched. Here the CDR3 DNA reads TGTGCCAGTAGTATACCTAGCGGGGGGGGACAAGAGACCCAGTACTTC. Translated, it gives CASSIPSGGGQETQYF.

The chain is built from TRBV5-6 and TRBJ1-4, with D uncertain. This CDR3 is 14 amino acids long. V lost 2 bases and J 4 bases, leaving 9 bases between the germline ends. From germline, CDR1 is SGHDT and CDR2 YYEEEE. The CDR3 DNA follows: TGTGCCAGCAGCTTATCCATCTTTAATGAAAAACTGTTTTTT. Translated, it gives CASSLSIFNEKLFF.

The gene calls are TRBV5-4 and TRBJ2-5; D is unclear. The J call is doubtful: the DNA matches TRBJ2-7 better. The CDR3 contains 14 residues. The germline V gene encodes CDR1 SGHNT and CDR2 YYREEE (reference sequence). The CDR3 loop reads CASSLGPQMGEQYF. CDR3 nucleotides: TGTGCCAGCAGCTTGGGTCCCCAAATGGGCGAGCAGTACTTC.

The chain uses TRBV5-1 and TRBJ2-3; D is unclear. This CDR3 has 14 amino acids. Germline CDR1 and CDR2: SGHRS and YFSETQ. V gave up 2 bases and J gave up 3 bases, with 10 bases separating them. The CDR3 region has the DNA TGCGCCAGCAGCTTAGGGTCCCCAACAGATACGCAGTATTTT. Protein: CASSLGSPTDTQYF.

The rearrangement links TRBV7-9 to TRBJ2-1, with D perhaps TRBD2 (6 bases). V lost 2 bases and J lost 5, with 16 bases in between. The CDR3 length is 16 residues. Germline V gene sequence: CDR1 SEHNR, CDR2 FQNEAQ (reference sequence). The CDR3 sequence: CASSLLGLAGNNEQFF. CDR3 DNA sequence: TGTGCCAGCAGCTTACTCGGACTCGCGGGAAACAATGAGCAGTTCTTC.

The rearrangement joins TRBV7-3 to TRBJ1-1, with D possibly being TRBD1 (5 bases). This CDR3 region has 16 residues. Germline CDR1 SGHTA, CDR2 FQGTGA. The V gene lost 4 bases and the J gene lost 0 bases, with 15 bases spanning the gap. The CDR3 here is CASSSSKTDLNTEAFF. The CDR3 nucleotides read TGTGCCAGCAGCTCATCTAAGACAGACCTGAACACTGAAGCTTTCTTT.